This T cell receptor beta chain was documented in a study of cytomegalovirus exposure and HLA in healthy donors (dated by TCRdb to about 2017). About the full investigation: According to a later analysis, one platform produced both the roughly 110 validation repertoires and the 666 repertoires of the first cohort. To predict cytomegalovirus infection status, the study brought together high-throughput TCR immunosequencing, statistical association of individual TCRs with disease status, and machine learning. The study aimed to test whether cataloging public T cell receptors could reveal signatures of past pathogen exposure. A separate validation cohort of over 95 different subjects was used in addition to the roughly 640-subject first cohort.

Separate from the approximately 690-subject first cohort, the validation cohort of about 110 subjects was the group to which the donors belonged. Points on this clone: Its recognized antigen is unknown. No quality values exist for individual bases; no much larger clone is one base distant.

V is cut by 2 bases and J by 5 bases, and the space between the germline ends is 16 bases. CDR1 MGHDK and CDR2 SYGVNS were looked up in the germline V gene. The CDR3 contains 16 residues, cysteine and phenylalanine counted. The DNA shown is the 48-base CDR3, in frame from base 1. Points the paper makes about the study in general: All 130 or so repertoires were used to score co-occurrence in the validation cohort in a later analysis, because that analysis had no HLA typing for the cohort. In vitro tests confirmed that three of the cytomegalovirus-associated TCR beta chains recognize cytomegalovirus antigens. The classifier was reported to diagnose cytomegalovirus status with high specificity and sensitivity in both the original and validation cohorts. The study listed 164 TCR beta chains as associated with cytomegalovirus. Most TCR sequences were observed very rarely across donors, whereas some public TCRs were present in many individuals. The authors suggested that the approach could potentially be extended to other disease states and immunological phenotypes. Of the cluster scores, 90% to 95% were above 0 in a later analysis, which found that TCRs clustered in the first cohort also tended to co-occur in the 120 or so validation repertoires.

The receptor library was made with the immunoSEQ multiplex PCR assay. Concerning the study's data processing: A statistical classification framework was built for diagnosing cytomegalovirus status from the catalog of TCR beta chain sequences. The immuneACCESS repertoire file appears here via TCRdb, limited to in-frame rearrangements. These files lack a portion of the clones; in checked studies, under half of the deficit traces to unresolved V genes, and the cause of the others is not known. V, J and clone size are taken as reported in that table, and D and trimming were inferred from the DNA itself. The sample table records tens of thousands of clones; 90% to 95% of these occur just once. The ten largest clones capture 0.67% of the sample.

This TCR derives from a man between 18 and 35 years old in good health and CMV-seronegative. This receptor chain uses TRBV25-1 and TRBJ1-5; TRBD1 could be the D gene, as 5 bases match. Source material: PBMCs. The DNA sequence reads TGTGCCAGCAGTGAACAGGGAACCCCACCTTATCAGCCCCAGCATTTT. The resulting protein is CASSEQGTPPYQPQHF.